This T cell receptor (beta chain) was recorded in a study of T cell responses to AZD1222 COVID-19 vaccine. The method was immunoSEQ multiplex PCR; TCRdb's version includes in-frame clones alone and lacks a portion of them. The repertoire holds 180,000 or so clones, with around 94% as singletons. V was clipped by 1 base and J by 2 bases, with 12 bases between them. Germline-derived CDR1 and CDR2 are SNHLY and FYNNEI. This CDR3 spans 15 amino acids. In the case of this clone: Its specificity is unknown.

Study observations and caveats: Per reports, nearly half of all spike-specific TCRs target regions that are unmutated in variants. Spike-specific TCRs gained breadth and depth after people received two AZD1222 doses. Among vaccine-associated CD4 TCRs, coverage spanned spike, with dominance at 160-218 and 743-854. Females made up more of the donors, who were largely white British, and clonal diversity may have come out too low.

The J gene is TRBJ2-7, the V gene TRBV2; no reliable D call. This TCR came from an adult in good health. The source was peripheral blood, collected on day 0 of AZD1222 vaccination. This chain's CDR3 is CASSEEGGRTYEQYF. CDR3 coding DNA: TGTGCCAGCAGTGAAGAAGGCGGACGGACCTACGAGCAGTACTTC.